The 5 T cell receptor beta chains below come from one sample, sequenced in a study of identical twins. TCRdb fed the 5' RACE reads into MiXCR, producing one record per CDR3 protein. The sample holds approximately 550,000 distinct CDR3 sequences; approximately 20% are singletons and the top ten take about 0.5%. A further study also used this sample, focusing on yellow fever vaccine responses in identical twins.

Sample: CD4+ T cells sorted from blood. These receptors were taken from a woman between 18 and 29 years old in good health.

J is TRBJ2-3 and V is TRBV29-1; the D gene is possibly TRBD2 (6 bases). V shed 7 bases and J shed 1 base, with 12 bases lying between them. Germline V CDR1 and CDR2: SQVTM, ANQGSEA. The CDR3 extends over 13 amino acids. CDR3 coding DNA: TGCAGCGGTTCGTGGGGGGGCACAGATACGCAGTATTTT. It specifies CSGSWGGTDTQYF.

This chain joins TRBV15 and TRBJ2-7, with D unresolved. Trimming removed 3 bases from V and 2 bases from J, with 11 bases in between. The CDR3 covers 14 residues. CDR1 and CDR2 (germline): LNHNV, YYDKDF (reference sequence). In nucleotides, the CDR3 is TGTGCCACCAGCAGTCGCAGGAATACCTACGAGCAGTACTTC. It yields the protein CATSSRRNTYEQYF.

The J gene is TRBJ2-6, the V gene TRBV12-3 or TRBV12-4; D is unresolved. The CDR3 is made up of 15 amino acids. Trimming shortened V by 5 bases and J by 1 base, and 9 bases separated the two germline ends. The CDR3 sequence: CASSIWKSGANVLTF. Here the CDR3 DNA reads TGTGCCAGCAGTATATGGAAATCTGGGGCCAACGTCCTGACTTTC.

This sequence joins TRBV6-2 or TRBV6-3 and TRBJ2-1; 9 nucleotides agree with TRBD2. The trim removed 6 bases at V and 8 bases at J, leaving 17 bases unmatched. Germline loops: CDR1 MNHEY, CDR2 SVGEGT. This CDR3 is built from 17 residues. The chain's CDR3 is CASSRLESSGSPHEQFF. DNA of the CDR3: TGTGCCAGCAGCCGCCTTGAGAGTAGCGGGAGTCCCCATGAGCAGTTCTTC.

A few counts support this clonotype. V is TRBV3-1 and J is TRBJ2-1; TRBD2 matches at 9 bases. The CDR3 is 16 amino acids. The V and J ends lost 1 base and 9 bases, in that order; junction bases with no gene match: 10. Germline V lookup: CDR1 LGHDT, CDR2 YNNKEL (reference sequence). The DNA for the CDR3 is TGTGCCAGCAGCCAAGGTAGCGGGGGAGTTTGGTCTGAGCAGTTCTTC. Residues: CASSQGSGGVWSEQFF.